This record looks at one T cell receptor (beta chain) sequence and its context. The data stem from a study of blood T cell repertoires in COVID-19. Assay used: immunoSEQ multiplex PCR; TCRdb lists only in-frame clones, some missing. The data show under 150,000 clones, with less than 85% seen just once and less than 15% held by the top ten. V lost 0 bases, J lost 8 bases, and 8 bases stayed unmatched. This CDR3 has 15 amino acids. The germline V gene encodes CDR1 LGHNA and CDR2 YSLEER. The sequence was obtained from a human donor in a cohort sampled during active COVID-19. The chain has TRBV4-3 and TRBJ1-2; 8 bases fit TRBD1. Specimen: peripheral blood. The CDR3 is CASSQDDRGTLGYTF. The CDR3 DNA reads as TGCGCCAGCAGCCAAGATGACAGGGGAACTCTCGGCTACACCTTC.